This T cell receptor (beta chain) was sequenced during a study of cytomegalovirus exposure and HLA in healthy donors. The PCR had 60 Vbeta and 13 Jbeta primers. Repertoires were generated with immunoSEQ multiplex PCR, while TCRdb's copy carries only in-frame clones and drops some. This sample has about 110,000 clones, with more than 65% found just once. This cohort consisted of healthy bone marrow donors. Donors showed nominal health when sampled, although they likely had unrecorded immune exposures. Trimming pared 3 bases from V and 5 bases from J, leaving 16 bases between. In germline, CDR1 is MGHDK, CDR2 SYGVNS. The CDR3 runs to 15 residues.

The sequence was collected from a male donor in good health and CMV-seronegative. Sequencing was performed on PBMCs. The V call is TRBV25-1, the J call TRBJ2-5; TRBD2 is a possible D gene (5 bases). CDR3 loop: CASSDLRGKLETQYF. The CDR3 region has the DNA TGTGCCAGCAGTGACCTTCGGGGAAAGCTGGAGACCCAGTACTTC.